The 24 T cell receptor beta chains below all came from one sample that was sequenced in a study of blood T cell repertoires in COVID-19. The data were produced by immunoSEQ multiplex PCR, yet TCRdb's version contains in-frame clones alone and is incomplete. This sample carries under 150,000 clones, 85% to 90% of them seen once, and the ten largest clones take roughly 4%. Sequencing was carried out using peripheral blood. The receptors originated from a woman between 40 and 50 years old with acute or convalescent COVID-19.

The chain combines TRBV5-1 with TRBJ1-1, with D possibly matching TRBD1 (5 bases). The germline V gene encodes CDR1 SGHRS and CDR2 YFSETQ. V dropped 0 bases and J dropped 4 bases, with 16 bases sitting between them. The CDR3 has 16 amino acids. The CDR3 sequence is CASSLGHLRGGTEAFF. CDR3 coding DNA: TGCGCCAGCAGCTTGGGGCACCTAAGGGGAGGCACTGAAGCTTTCTTT.

CDR3 loop: CASSLMGGRTEAFF. CDR3 DNA: TGTGCCAGCAGCTTAATGGGGGGACGAACTGAAGCTTTCTTT. J is TRBJ1-1 and V is TRBV7-3; possibly TRBD1 for D (5 bases). V gave up 1 base and J gave up 5 bases, with 11 bases separating them. Germline-derived CDR1 and CDR2 are SGHTA and FQGTGA. The CDR3 consists of 14 residues.

This sequence joins TRBV6-5 and TRBJ1-4, with TRBD1 identical over 7 bases. J lost 4 bases, V lost 5 bases, and 7 bases had no gene match. This CDR3 spans 15 amino acids. Germline assignment: CDR1 MNHEY and CDR2 SVGAGI. The CDR3 nucleotides are TGTGCCAGCAGTCCAGGACAGGCGAGTAATGAAAAACTGTTTTTT. Translation gives CASSPGQASNEKLFF.

The chain couples TRBV24-1 to TRBJ1-2, with no clear D. Germline V gene sequence: CDR1 KGHDR, CDR2 SFDVKD. V shed 0 bases and J shed 2 bases, with 9 bases lying between them. This CDR3 comprises 15 residues. CDR3 in DNA: TGTGCCACCAGTGATTTGCAGAGCGGAAACTATGGCTACACCTTC. Encoded protein: CATSDLQSGNYGYTF.

This chain links TRBV19 with TRBJ1-1, with 10 bases matching TRBD1. This CDR3 region has 14 residues. CDR1 and CDR2 from the germline V gene are LNHDA and SQIVND (reference sequence). V was clipped by 0 bases and J by 8 bases; unmatched bases: 3. The chain's CDR3 is CASSIELGQGEAFF. The CDR3 DNA sequence: TGTGCCAGTAGTATAGAGTTGGGACAGGGGGAAGCTTTCTTT.

The rearrangement links TRBV12-3 or TRBV12-4 to TRBJ2-7, with D perhaps matching TRBD2 (6 bases). V gave up 3 bases and J gave up 5 bases, with 11 bases separating them. CDR3 length: 13 amino acids. In DNA, the CDR3 is TGTGCCAGCAGTTTCGGTAGCGGAAACGAGCAGTACTTC. It is translated as CASSFGSGNEQYF.

This sequence joins TRBV2 and TRBJ1-1; 8 bases are a match to TRBD1. From germline, CDR1 is SNHLY and CDR2 FYNNEI. This CDR3 spans 16 amino acids. Trimming took 6 bases from V and 6 from J; bases not matched to a gene: 15. Written as DNA, the CDR3 is TGTGCCAGCAGCGCCGGACAGGGAATTTTGCGCGCTGAAGCTTTCTTT. Translated: CASSAGQGILRAEAFF.

This chain uses TRBV30 with TRBJ1-2, with D possibly matching TRBD1 (6 bases). V was trimmed by 2 bases and J by 8 bases, leaving 12 bases between them. CDR1 is GTSNPN and CDR2 is SVGIG in the germline V gene (reference sequence). The CDR3 has 12 amino acids. The CDR3 bases are TGTGCCTGGAGTTCCGACAGGCGAGGCTACACCTTC. Protein sequence: CAWSSDRRGYTF. Full variable domain (outside the CDR3, taken from reference TRBV30 and TRBJ1-2): SQTIHQWPATLVQPVGSPLSLECTVEGTSNPNLYWYRQAAGRGLQLLFYSVGIGQISSEVPQNLSASRPQDRQFILSSKKLLLSDSGFYLCAWSSDRRGYTFGSGTRLTVV.

V gene TRBV14 combines with J gene TRBJ2-5; possible D gene TRBD2, 7 bases. The CDR3 is 14 residues long. Trimming took 1 base from V and 4 from J, leaving 10 bases between them. Germline-derived CDR1 and CDR2 are SGHDN and FVKESK. CDR3 loop: CASSQGGGRETQYF. CDR3 in DNA: TGTGCCAGCAGCCAAGGGGGGGGCCGAGAGACCCAGTACTTC.

The chain carries TRBV7-8 and TRBJ1-1, with 7 nucleotides matching TRBD1. The trim removed 5 bases at V and 5 bases at J, leaving 5 bases unmatched. The CDR3 runs to 13 residues. Looked up from germline, CDR1 is SGHVS and CDR2 is FQNEAQ. CDR3 region: CASSQDRVTEAFF. CDR3 nucleotides: TGTGCCAGCAGCCAAGACAGGGTGACTGAAGCTTTCTTT.

This sequence joins TRBV12-3 or TRBV12-4 and TRBJ2-5; 9 bases fit TRBD1. V lost 5 bases and J lost 4; bases outside the gene matches: 2. The CDR3 runs to 13 residues. The CDR3 coding sequence is TGTGCCAGCAGTATACAGGGGGCAGAGACCCAGTACTTC. Translated: CASSIQGAETQYF.

The chain couples TRBV5-8 to TRBJ1-1; the D gene is possibly TRBD1 (6 bases). Trimming left V 6 bases short and J 5 bases short, with 17 bases between. Germline V CDR1 and CDR2: SGHTS, YDEGEE. The CDR3 sequence is 14 residues long. CDR3 amino acids: CASILGRGRTEAFF. As DNA, the CDR3 is TGTGCCAGCATCCTTGGGAGGGGGAGGACTGAAGCTTTCTTT.

This clone came up a few times. This chain links TRBV18 with TRBJ2-7, with D tentatively TRBD2 (7 bases). V was cut by 5 bases and J by 0 bases, with 14 bases left in between. The CDR3 has 15 amino acids. The germline V gene encodes CDR1 KGHSH and CDR2 LQKENI. CDR3 nucleotides: TGTGCCAGCTCAGAGGCAGGGGACTACTCCTACGAGCAGTACTTC. Encoded protein: CASSEAGDYSYEQYF. The full variable domain, in which reference TRBV18 and TRBJ2-7 provide the parts outside the CDR3, is NAGVMQNPRHLVRRRGQEARLRCSPMKGHSHVYWYRQLPEEGLKFMVYLQKENIIDESGMPKERFSAEFPKEGPSILRIQQVVRGDSAAYFCASSEAGDYSYEQYFGPGTRLTVT.

The gene calls are TRBV10-3 and TRBJ2-4; TRBD1 matches at 9 bases. The V and J ends lost 6 bases and 6 bases, in that order; junction bases with no gene match: 9. Germline V gene sequence: CDR1 ENHRY, CDR2 SYGVKD. The CDR3 has 15 residues. The CDR3 DNA reads as TGTGCCATCAGCCAACCGGGACAGGGCTTAAACATTCAGTACTTC. Its protein product is CAISQPGQGLNIQYF.

The J gene is TRBJ1-1, the V gene TRBV29-1, with D possibly matching TRBD1 (5 bases). This CDR3 spans 12 amino acids. The germline gives CDR1 SQVTM, CDR2 ANQGSEA. V lost 5 bases, J lost 7 bases, and 14 bases lay in between. The CDR3 here is CSVRQGKGEAFF. CDR3 sequence (DNA): TGCAGCGTTAGGCAGGGCAAAGGTGAAGCTTTCTTT.

The gene calls are TRBV30 and TRBJ2-1, with D tentatively TRBD2 (6 bases). From germline, CDR1 is GTSNPN and CDR2 SVGIG (reference sequence). There are 16 residues in the CDR3. V was cut by 0 bases and J by 6 bases, with 18 bases left in between. CDR3 sequence reads: CAWSVPWVVGGNEQFF. The CDR3 DNA reads TGTGCCTGGAGTGTACCCTGGGTAGTGGGGGGCAATGAGCAGTTCTTC.

This clone was observed a handful of times. This sequence joins TRBV5-4 and TRBJ1-6; D is ambiguous. CDR1 is SGHNT and CDR2 is YYREEE in the germline V gene (reference sequence). Deletions cut 0 bases from V and 0 bases from J, with 7 bases between. This CDR3 has 16 amino acids. The CDR3 DNA sequence: TGTGCCAGCAGCTTGGGATCGAGCTCCTATAATTCACCCCTCCACTTT. Protein sequence: CASSLGSSSYNSPLHF.

The CDR3 nucleotides are TGTGCCAGCAGCTTCCTTCGGAGCTCCTACAATGAGCAGTTCTTC. Translating gives CASSFLRSSYNEQFF. This sequence joins TRBV11-2 and TRBJ2-1; D gene unclear. Between the trimmed V and J ends, which lost 3 bases and 0 bases, there was a span of 9 bases. This CDR3 is built from 15 residues. Germline CDR1 reads SGHAT; CDR2 reads FQNNGV.

V gene TRBV18 combines with J gene TRBJ2-2; D call uncertain. The germline V and J ends were trimmed by 0 bases and 5 bases, with 7 bases remaining between them. Germline CDR1 reads KGHSH; CDR2 reads LQKENI. CDR3 size: 14 residues. CDR3 protein: CASSPPAGTGELFF. The CDR3 DNA sequence: TGTGCCAGCTCACCACCAGCAGGTACCGGGGAGCTGTTTTTT.

The chain recombines TRBV5-1 with TRBJ1-3, with D unclear. CDR1 and CDR2 from the germline V gene are SGHRS and YFSETQ. The CDR3 is 13 residues long. The V end was cut by 2 bases, the J end by 4 bases, with 7 bases between. CDR3 coding DNA: TGCGCCAGCAGCTTTCGGGTCGGAAACACCATATATTTT. Translated: CASSFRVGNTIYF.

The chain couples TRBV18 to TRBJ2-5; D is undetermined. The germline V gene has CDR1 KGHSH and CDR2 LQKENI. V was clipped by 3 bases and J by 1 base, with 12 bases between them. The CDR3 spans 15 residues. CDR3 region: CASSPPSLGQETQYF. The CDR3 nucleotides are TGTGCCAGCTCACCTCCATCCCTCGGCCAAGAGACCCAGTACTTC.

This chain uses TRBV5-4 with TRBJ2-1; D is perhaps TRBD2 (6 bases). The length of the CDR3 is 15 residues. CDR1 is SGHNT and CDR2 is YYREEE in the germline V gene (reference sequence). The V end lost 5 bases, the J end lost 8 bases, and 20 bases lay between the germline ends. In DNA, the CDR3 is TGTGCCAGCAGAGGAGGGCGGGATGGTGCCGATGAGCAGTTCTTC. Residues: CASRGGRDGADEQFF.

The rearrangement links TRBV7-2 to TRBJ2-1; TRBD1 aligns across 10 bases. The V gene's germline CDR1 is SGHTA and CDR2 FQGNSA. This CDR3 spans 15 amino acids. V shed 6 bases, J shed 6 bases, and the junction held 8 bases outside the gene matches. Here the CDR3 DNA reads TGTGCCAGCAGAACCGGTGGGACAGGGGCCAATGAGCAGTTCTTC. Translation: CASRTGGTGANEQFF.

The chain combines TRBV11-3 with TRBJ2-3; TRBD2 matches at 9 bases. Germline assignment: CDR1 SGHNT and CDR2 YENEEA. The CDR3 loop spans 14 amino acids. Unmatched junction bases numbered 2, after V lost 3 bases and J lost 4 bases. CDR3 in DNA: TGTGCCAGCAGCTTGGGACTAGCTCCAGATACGCAGTATTTT. Protein sequence: CASSLGLAPDTQYF.